This entry lists 14 T cell receptor beta chains sequenced from one sample in a study of human T cells and chemical hapten exposure (dated by TCRdb to the early 2020s). The label giving this sample's time point can be read as: patch test 3, about 24 weeks after DPC sensitization. What the treatment or condition label conveys for this sample: therapeutic diphenylcyclopropenone sensitization with weekly scalp DPC. Receptors were amplified or captured by RACE. Sequencing used a NextSeq 500. The raw public reads went through TCRdb reprocessing: fastp at Q25, MiXCR clone calling, in-frame beta chains kept. CDR3 protein sequences are deduplicated, and each keeps its most common genes and DNA. For this sample the table gives about 71,000 distinct CDR3 sequences, of which roughly 11% were detected only once. The ten most abundant clones make up approximately 1.4% of the sample. The sequences come from whole blood, collected in connection with sensitization to the hapten diphenylcyclopropenone (DPC). The receptors originated from a woman between 45 and 65 years old with alopecia areata. Some clones in this sample may be carry-over from other donors' samples.

This clonotype was seen a few times. The chain links TRBV7-2 to TRBJ1-2, with 8 bases matching TRBD1. This CDR3 spans 16 amino acids. Germline V gene data show CDR1 as SGHTA and CDR2 as FQGNSA. V gave up 5 bases and J gave up 3 bases; unmatched junction bases: 11. Here the CDR3 reads CASSPRTGRGDYGYTF. The CDR3 coding sequence is TGTGCCAGCAGCCCTCGGACAGGGCGAGGTGACTATGGCTACACCTTC.

This clonotype occurred many times. This sequence joins TRBV11-3 and TRBJ2-3, with 8 bases that match TRBD2. Germline CDR1 is SGHNT and CDR2 is YENEEA. The CDR3 runs 15 residues. With V trimmed by 5 bases and J by 1 base, 5 bases remained unmatched. CDR3 loop: CASSTEAGGTDTQYF. Here the CDR3 DNA reads TGTGCCAGCAGCACCGAAGCGGGGGGCACAGATACGCAGTATTTT.

This chain joins TRBV7-2 and TRBJ1-1; 9 positions match TRBD1. CDR3 length: 13 residues. The germline V gene has CDR1 SGHTA and CDR2 FQGNSA. The junction had 6 bases not matched to a gene; V was cut back by 8 bases and J by 5 bases. The CDR3: CASAPGQGTEAFF. The CDR3 nucleotides read TGTGCCAGCGCCCCGGGACAGGGTACTGAAGCTTTCTTT.

This clonotype has at least ten counts. The chain is built from TRBV4-1 and TRBJ2-2; no firm D call. The CDR3 has 13 residues. Germline V CDR1 and CDR2: MGHRA, YSYEKL. The V end was cut by 0 bases, the J end by 8 bases, with 7 bases between. The CDR3 is CASSQDRRGELFF. The CDR3 coding sequence is TGCGCCAGCAGCCAAGATAGGCGGGGGGAGCTGTTTTTT.

There are a few counts of this clonotype. This chain joins TRBV6-6 and TRBJ1-6; TRBD1 agrees at 7 bases. Germline trimming cut 5 bases from V and 9 bases from J; bases unmatched to any gene: 4. This CDR3 contains 13 residues. The germline V gene encodes CDR1 MNHNY and CDR2 SVGAGI (reference sequence). CDR3 in DNA: TGTGCCAGCAGTGACACAGGGGTTTCACCCCTCCACTTT. It encodes CASSDTGVSPLHF.

This clonotype was counted between two and nine times. V is TRBV28 and J is TRBJ2-7; tentative D call: TRBD2 (6 bases). This CDR3 region has 13 residues. The V and J ends lost 8 bases and 4 bases respectively, with 15 bases between them. Looked up from germline, CDR1 is MDHEN and CDR2 is SYDVKM. The CDR3 sequence is CASGGTLTYEQYF. As DNA, the CDR3 is TGTGCCAGCGGCGGGACCCTGACTTACGAGCAGTACTTC.

This clonotype was detected many times. The chain is built from TRBV28 and TRBJ1-6, with 9 nucleotides matching TRBD1. V was pared by 6 bases and J by 16 bases, with 13 bases of the junction left unmatched. Germline CDR1 is MDHEN and CDR2 is SYDVKM. The CDR3 totals 14 residues. The CDR3 protein is CASSLGQGSRALHF. CDR3 coding DNA: TGTGCCAGCAGCCTGGGACAGGGTTCTCGGGCGCTCCACTTT.

This clonotype was seen once. A much more abundant neighbour one base away suggests this may be a read error. The rearrangement links TRBV20-1 to TRBJ1-2; 10 nucleotides match TRBD1. CDR1 is DFQATT, CDR2 SNEGSKA, per germline (reference sequence). CDR3 size: 14 residues. The CDR3: CSAQTGGTLYGHTF. As DNA, the CDR3 is TGCAGTGCCCAGACAGGGGGCACTCTTTATGGCCACACCTTC.

This chain uses TRBV3-1 with TRBJ2-2, with a possible D match to TRBD1 (6 bases). The germline CDR1 and CDR2 sequences are LGHDT and YNNKEL (reference sequence). The V end was cut by 6 bases, the J end by 8 bases, with 16 bases between. The CDR3 loop spans 14 amino acids. CDR3 bases: TGTGCCAGCAGTTTCGACAGGTCCAGGGGGGAGCTGTTTTTT. This codes for CASSFDRSRGELFF. Drawing the rest from reference TRBV3-1 and TRBJ2-2, the complete variable domain is DTAVSQTPKYLVTQMGNDKSIKCEQNLGHDTMYWYKQDSKKFLKIMFSYNNKELIINETVPNRFSPKSPDKAHLNLHINSLELGDSAVYFCASSFDRSRGELFFGEGSRLTVL.

CDR3: CASSLEGTYTEAFF. The CDR3 DNA reads TGTGCCAGCAGCTTAGAAGGGACCTACACTGAAGCTTTCTTT. The chain has TRBV11-1 and TRBJ1-1; D perhaps matches TRBD1 (5 bases). The CDR3 covers 14 residues. The germline V and J ends were trimmed by 1 base and 3 bases, with 9 bases remaining between them. CDR1 is SGHAT, CDR2 FQDESV, per germline (reference sequence).

The table lists this clonotype with many counts. The rearrangement links TRBV6-5 to TRBJ2-1, with 9 bases aligning to TRBD1. The CDR3 runs to 15 residues. Unmatched junction bases numbered 5, after V lost 2 bases and J lost 6 bases. Per the germline V gene, CDR1 is MNHEY and CDR2 is SVGAGI. The CDR3 sequence: CASSYGTGRGNEQFF. DNA for the CDR3: TGTGCCAGCAGTTACGGGACAGGGAGGGGCAATGAGCAGTTCTTC.

This clonotype showed up many times. The chain carries TRBV4-1 and TRBJ2-1, with 11 positions matching TRBD2. This CDR3 has 17 amino acids. With 0 bases clipped from V and 8 bases from J, the junction kept 9 bases outside the gene matches. The germline CDR1 and CDR2 sequences are MGHRA and YSYEKL. CDR3 DNA: TGCGCCAGCAGCCAAGATTTCGGGACTAGCGGAACAGATGAGCAGTTCTTC. Translated, it gives CASSQDFGTSGTDEQFF.

This chain links TRBV29-1 with TRBJ2-2; tentative D call: TRBD2 (6 bases). The CDR3 loop spans 17 amino acids. Germline V CDR1 and CDR2: SQVTM, ANQGSEA. Trimming cost V 7 bases and J 5 bases, with 26 bases left between them. The CDR3 reads CSAKPLAGKSGTGELFF. DNA of the CDR3: TGCAGCGCTAAGCCCTTGGCGGGAAAAAGTGGAACCGGGGAGCTGTTTTTT.

This clonotype was counted between two and nine times. V usage is TRBV20-1 and J usage is TRBJ2-7; a weak D match, TRBD1 (6 bases). This CDR3 is 12 amino acids long. Germline CDR1 is DFQATT and CDR2 is SNEGSKA (reference sequence). With 4 bases removed from V and 5 bases from J, the gap between germline ends came to 12 bases. The CDR3, as DNA: TGCAGTGCTACCCCAGGGGTCCACGAGCAGTACTTC. This gives the protein CSATPGVHEQYF.